This TCR beta chain came from a study of T cell responses to AZD1222 COVID-19 vaccine. About this clone itself: This sample includes further DNA sequences coding for the same CDR3.

The CDR3 runs 13 residues. V lost 1 base and J lost 8, with 6 bases in between. Germline values: CDR1 SGHVS, CDR2 FNYEAQ. TCRdb keeps only in-frame clones here, not all; method: immunoSEQ multiplex PCR. This sample carries about 160,000 clones, roughly nine tenths of them seen once, and the ten largest clones take 3% to 4%. The V gene is TRBV7-6, the J gene TRBJ1-6; D perhaps matches TRBD1 (5 bases). The sample was peripheral blood, taken 28 days after the second AZD1222 dose. This sequence originates from an adult who received the AZD1222 COVID-19 vaccine. The CDR3 spells CASSLETDSPLHF. Written as DNA, the CDR3 is TGTGCCAGCAGCTTAGAGACAGATTCACCCCTCCACTTT.